These T cell receptor beta chains were read from a single sample in a study of response to subunit inactivated influenza vaccine. TCRdb reprocessed the RT-PCR reads via MiXCR and lists one record per CDR3 protein. This table has approximately 530,000 distinct CDR3 sequences, about 7.6% appearing once. The input for sequencing was PBMCs from blood, taken 23 to 25 months after vaccination. All receptors derive from a man between 45 and 75 years old who received an inactivated influenza vaccine. CDR3s include the opening cysteine and the closing phenylalanine or tryptophan. D genes are given only for firm matches. Clone sizes are given selectively: once, few, many, or a class where the clone is expanded.

j_gene	d_gene	abundance	v_gene	CDR3aa	CDR3nt
TRBJ2-1	.	few	TRBV5-6	CASSPWGRGYNEQFF	TGTGCCAGCAGCCCGTGGGGGAGAGGGTACAATGAGCAGTTCTTC
TRBJ2-3	TRBD1	.	TRBV24-1	CATSDIGTGLGLNTQYF	TGTGCCACCAGTGACATTGGGACAGGCCTCGGTTTGAATACGCAGTATTTT
TRBJ2-3	TRBD1	.	TRBV7-8	CASSSRTGAHTDTQYF	TGTGCCAGCAGCTCGAGGACAGGGGCGCACACAGATACGCAGTATTTT
TRBJ2-1	.	few	TRBV5-1	CASSLAGTVEQFF	TGCGCCAGCAGCTTGGCAGGGACTGTTGAGCAGTTCTTC
TRBJ1-6	TRBD1	.	TRBV7-9	CASSLGDRVNSPLHF	TGTGCCAGCAGCTTAGGGGACAGGGTTAATTCACCCCTCCACTTT
TRBJ2-1	.	.	TRBV12-3/TRBV12-4	CARSFRVYEQFF	TGTGCCAGAAGTTTTCGTGTTTATGAGCAGTTCTTC
TRBJ1-2	.	.	TRBV20-1	CSARDMTAGYGYTF	TGCAGTGCTAGAGATATGACGGCAGGCTATGGCTACACCTTC
TRBJ1-4	.	.	TRBV5-1	CASSPFVQGTNEKLFF	TGCGCCAGCAGCCCCTTCGTACAGGGAACTAATGAAAAACTGTTTTTT
TRBJ2-7	.	.	TRBV20-1	CSIGGTSGEQYF	TGCAGTATAGGGGGGACCTCCGGCGAGCAGTACTTC
TRBJ2-7	TRBD2	.	TRBV13	CASSLKAGGSNEQYF	TGTGCCAGCAGCTTAAAGGCGGGAGGGTCCAACGAGCAGTACTTC
TRBJ2-5	.	.	TRBV20-1	CSARIEGTQYF	TGCAGTGCTAGAATAGAGGGGACCCAGTACTTC
TRBJ2-1	TRBD2	.	TRBV3-1	CASSRGPGLAGRLDEQFF	TGTGCCAGCAGCCGTGGCCCGGGACTAGCGGGGAGACTGGATGAGCAGTTCTTC
TRBJ2-7	.	few	TRBV30	CAWSFQDEQYF	TGTGCCTGGAGTTTCCAGGACGAGCAGTACTTC
TRBJ1-5	.	few	TRBV6-1	CASSEWGRNSNQPQHF	TGTGCCAGCAGTGAATGGGGACGGAACAGCAATCAGCCCCAGCATTTT
TRBJ2-7	.	.	TRBV7-9	CASDDGQFSYEQYF	TGTGCCAGCGACGACGGACAGTTCTCCTACGAGCAGTACTTC
TRBJ2-1	TRBD1	many	TRBV24-1	CATSDTTRDRNNEQFF	TGTGCCACCAGTGATACTACCCGGGACAGGAACAATGAGCAGTTCTTC
TRBJ1-4	TRBD1	.	TRBV5-1	CASSPAGGTNEKLFF	TGCGCCAGCAGCCCGGCAGGGGGAACTAATGAAAAACTGTTTTTT
TRBJ1-6	TRBD1	few	TRBV20-1	CSVVGTGSSPLHF	TGCAGTGTCGTCGGGACAGGGAGCTCACCCCTCCACTTT
TRBJ1-4	.	.	TRBV5-1	CASSLDGRLNEKLFF	TGCGCCAGCAGCTTGGACGGCAGACTCAATGAAAAACTGTTTTTT
TRBJ2-1	.	many	TRBV12-3/TRBV12-4	CASSSDGPANEQFF	TGTGCCAGCAGTTCAGATGGCCCCGCGAATGAGCAGTTCTTC
TRBJ1-6	.	many	TRBV2	CASSYSGRLGASPLHF	TGTGCCAGCTCCTATTCAGGCCGATTGGGTGCATCACCCCTCCACTTT
TRBJ1-4	.	many	TRBV25-1	CATSILSTNEKLFF	TGTGCCACGTCGATTCTTTCAACTAATGAAAAACTGTTTTTT
TRBJ2-7	.	few	TRBV6-5	CASSYGWATYSVEQYF	TGTGCCAGCAGTTACGGGTGGGCCACTTATTCCGTCGAGCAGTACTTC
TRBJ2-6	.	.	TRBV7-2	CASSLRWGSGANVLTF	TGTGCCAGCAGCTTAAGGTGGGGCTCTGGGGCCAACGTCCTGACTTTC
TRBJ2-5	.	many	TRBV12-3/TRBV12-4	CASSFEGQTQYF	TGTGCCAGCAGTTTCGAGGGTCAGACCCAGTACTTC
TRBJ2-7	.	many	TRBV6-5	CASSYPGTPAGEQYF	TGTGCCAGCAGTTACCCCGGGACACCGGCCGGGGAGCAGTACTTC
TRBJ1-2	.	.	TRBV28	CANPPVGRSYGYTF	TGTGCCAACCCACCGGTTGGACGGTCATATGGCTACACCTTC
TRBJ2-1	.	.	TRBV4-1	CASSLLGGSGIGVSRGYNEQFF	TGCGCCAGCAGCCTACTTGGGGGTTCCGGGATAGGTGTGTCTAGGGGCTACAATGAGCAGTTCTTC
TRBJ2-1	TRBD2	few	TRBV20-1	CRATSGRVADEQFF	TGCAGGGCCACTAGCGGGAGAGTTGCAGATGAGCAGTTCTTC